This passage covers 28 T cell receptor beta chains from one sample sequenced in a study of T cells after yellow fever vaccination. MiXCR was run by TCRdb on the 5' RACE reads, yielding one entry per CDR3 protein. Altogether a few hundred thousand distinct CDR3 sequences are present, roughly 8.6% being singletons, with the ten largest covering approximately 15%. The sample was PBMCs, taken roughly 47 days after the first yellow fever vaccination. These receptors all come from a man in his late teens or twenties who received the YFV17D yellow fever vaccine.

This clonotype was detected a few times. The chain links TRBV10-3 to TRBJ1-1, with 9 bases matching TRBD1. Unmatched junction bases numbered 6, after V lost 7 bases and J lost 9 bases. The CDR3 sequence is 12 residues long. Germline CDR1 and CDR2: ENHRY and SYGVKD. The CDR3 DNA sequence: TGTGCCATCATTCCGGACAGGGGTAAAGCTTTCTTT. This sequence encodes CAIIPDRGKAFF.

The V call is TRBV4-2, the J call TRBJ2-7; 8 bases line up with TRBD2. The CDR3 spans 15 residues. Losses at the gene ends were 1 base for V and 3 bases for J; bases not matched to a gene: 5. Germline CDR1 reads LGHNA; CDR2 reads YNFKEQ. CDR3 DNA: TGTGCCAGCAGCCAAGGGGCGGGGGGCTTCTACGAGCAGTACGTC. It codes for CASSQGAGGFYEQYV.

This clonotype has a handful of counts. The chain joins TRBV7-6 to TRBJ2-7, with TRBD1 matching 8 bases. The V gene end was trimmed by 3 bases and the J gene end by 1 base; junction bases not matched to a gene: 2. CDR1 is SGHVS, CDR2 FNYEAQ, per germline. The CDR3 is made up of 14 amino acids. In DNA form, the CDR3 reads TGTGCCAGCAGCTTCGACAGGGGTTCCTACGAGCAGTACTTC. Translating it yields CASSFDRGSYEQYF. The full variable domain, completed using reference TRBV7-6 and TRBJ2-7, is GAGVSQSPRYKVTKRGQDVALRCDPISGHVSLYWYRQALGQGPEFLTYFNYEAQQDKSGLPNDRFSAERPEGSISTLTIQRTEQRDSAMYRCASSFDRGSYEQYFGPGTRLTVT.

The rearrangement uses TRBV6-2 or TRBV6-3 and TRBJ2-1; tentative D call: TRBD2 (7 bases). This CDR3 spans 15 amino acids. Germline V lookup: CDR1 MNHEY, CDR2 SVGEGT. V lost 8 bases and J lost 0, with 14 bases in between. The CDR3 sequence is CASGGGAYSYNEQFF. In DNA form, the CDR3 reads TGTGCCAGCGGGGGGGGCGCCTACTCCTACAATGAGCAGTTCTTC.

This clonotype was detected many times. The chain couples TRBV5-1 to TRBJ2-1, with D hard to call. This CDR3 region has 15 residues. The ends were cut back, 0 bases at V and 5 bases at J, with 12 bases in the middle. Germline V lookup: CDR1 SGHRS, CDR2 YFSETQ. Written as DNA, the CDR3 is TGCGCCAGCAGCTTGGGGGGTCGTGTGGACAATGAGCAGTTCTTC. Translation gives CASSLGGRVDNEQFF.

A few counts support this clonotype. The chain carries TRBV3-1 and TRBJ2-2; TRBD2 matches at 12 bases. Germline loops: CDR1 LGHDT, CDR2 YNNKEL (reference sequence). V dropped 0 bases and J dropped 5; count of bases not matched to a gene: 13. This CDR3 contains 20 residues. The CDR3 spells CASSQDLELAGGSWTGELFF. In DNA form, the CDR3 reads TGTGCCAGCAGCCAAGATCTGGAGCTAGCGGGGGGGTCGTGGACCGGGGAGCTGTTTTTT.

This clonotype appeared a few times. CDR3: CASSRGQATTDTQYF. The CDR3 coding sequence is TGCGCCAGCAGCCGAGGGCAGGCGACCACAGATACGCAGTATTTT. This rearrangement joins TRBV4-1 to TRBJ2-3; D perhaps matches TRBD2 (5 bases). Germline V CDR1 and CDR2: MGHRA, YSYEKL. This CDR3 region has 15 residues. V dropped 4 bases and J dropped 2 bases, with 13 bases sitting between them.

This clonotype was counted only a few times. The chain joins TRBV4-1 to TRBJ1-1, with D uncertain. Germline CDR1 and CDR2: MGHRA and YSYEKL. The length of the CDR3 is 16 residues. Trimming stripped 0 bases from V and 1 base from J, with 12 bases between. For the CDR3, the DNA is TGCGCCAGCAGCCAAGATCCCTCTATGCGGAACACTGAAGCTTTCTTT. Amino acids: CASSQDPSMRNTEAFF.

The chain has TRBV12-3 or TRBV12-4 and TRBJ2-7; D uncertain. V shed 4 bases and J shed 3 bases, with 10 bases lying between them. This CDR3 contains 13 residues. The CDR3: CASSSEIHYEQYF. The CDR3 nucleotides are TGTGCCAGCAGTTCGGAAATCCACTACGAGCAGTACTTC.

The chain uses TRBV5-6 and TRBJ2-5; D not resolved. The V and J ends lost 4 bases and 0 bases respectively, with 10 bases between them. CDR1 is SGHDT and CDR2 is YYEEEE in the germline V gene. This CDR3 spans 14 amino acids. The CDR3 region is CASSRYRNQETQYF. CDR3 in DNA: TGTGCCAGCAGCCGATACAGAAACCAAGAGACCCAGTACTTC.

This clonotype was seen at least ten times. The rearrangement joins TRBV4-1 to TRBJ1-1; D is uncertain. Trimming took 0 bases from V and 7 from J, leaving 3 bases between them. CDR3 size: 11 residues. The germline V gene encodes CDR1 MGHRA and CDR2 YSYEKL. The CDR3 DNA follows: TGCGCCAGCAGCCAAGAAAGTGAAGCTTTCTTT. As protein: CASSQESEAFF.

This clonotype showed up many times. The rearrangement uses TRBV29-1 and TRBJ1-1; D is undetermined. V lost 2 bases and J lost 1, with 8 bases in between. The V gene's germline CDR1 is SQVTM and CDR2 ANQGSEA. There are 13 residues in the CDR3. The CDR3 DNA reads TGCAGCGTTGAAAAACCGGAGAACACTGAAGCTTTCTTT. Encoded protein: CSVEKPENTEAFF.

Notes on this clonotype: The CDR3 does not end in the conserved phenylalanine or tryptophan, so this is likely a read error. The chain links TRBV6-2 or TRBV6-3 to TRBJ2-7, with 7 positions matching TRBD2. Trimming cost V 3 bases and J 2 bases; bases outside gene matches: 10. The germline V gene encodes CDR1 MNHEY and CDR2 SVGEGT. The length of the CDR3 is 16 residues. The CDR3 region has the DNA TGTGCCAGCAGTTATCCCGAGCGGGGTACCCCCTACGAGCAGTACTCC. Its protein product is CASSYPERGTPYEQYS.

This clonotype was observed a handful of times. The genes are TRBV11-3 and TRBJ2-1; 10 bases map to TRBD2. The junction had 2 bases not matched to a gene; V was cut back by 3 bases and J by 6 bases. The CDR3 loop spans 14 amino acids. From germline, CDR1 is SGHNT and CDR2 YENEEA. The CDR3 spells CASSLGTSANEQFF. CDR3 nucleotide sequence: TGTGCCAGCAGCTTGGGGACTAGCGCCAATGAGCAGTTCTTC.

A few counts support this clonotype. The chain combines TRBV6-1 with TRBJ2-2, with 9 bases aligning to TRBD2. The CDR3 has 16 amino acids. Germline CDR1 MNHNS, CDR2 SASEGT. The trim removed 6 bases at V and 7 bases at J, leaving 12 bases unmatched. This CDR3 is CASSPAAGGPGGELFF. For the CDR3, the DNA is TGTGCCAGCAGCCCCGCGGCGGGGGGGCCCGGCGGGGAGCTGTTTTTT.

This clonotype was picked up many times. This chain's CDR3 is CASTGDRANQPQHF. CDR3 coding DNA: TGTGCCAGCACCGGGGACAGGGCCAATCAGCCCCAGCATTTT. The chain carries TRBV12-3 or TRBV12-4 and TRBJ1-5; 9 bases line up with TRBD1. After removal of 7 bases from V and 3 bases from J, the junction contained 4 bases not matched to a gene. CDR3 length: 14 amino acids.

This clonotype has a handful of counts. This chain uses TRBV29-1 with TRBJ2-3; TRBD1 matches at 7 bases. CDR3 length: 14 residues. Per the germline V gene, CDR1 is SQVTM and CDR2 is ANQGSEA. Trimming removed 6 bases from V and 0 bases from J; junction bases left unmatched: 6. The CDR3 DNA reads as TGCAGCGTCGTCCCGGGACAGAGCACAGATACGCAGTATTTT. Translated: CSVVPGQSTDTQYF.

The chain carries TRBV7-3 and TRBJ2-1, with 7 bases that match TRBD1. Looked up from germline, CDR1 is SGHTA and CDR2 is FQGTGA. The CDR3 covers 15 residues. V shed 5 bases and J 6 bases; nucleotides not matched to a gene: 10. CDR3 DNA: TGTGCCAGCAGCCCCTCTCAACAGGGGATCAATGAGCAGTTCTTC. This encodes CASSPSQQGINEQFF. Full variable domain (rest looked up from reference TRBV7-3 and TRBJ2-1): GAGVSQTPSNKVTEKGKYVELRCDPISGHTALYWYRQSLGQGPEFLIYFQGTGAADDSGLPNDRFFAVRPEGSVSTLKIQRTERGDSAVYLCASSPSQQGINEQFFGPGTRLTVL.

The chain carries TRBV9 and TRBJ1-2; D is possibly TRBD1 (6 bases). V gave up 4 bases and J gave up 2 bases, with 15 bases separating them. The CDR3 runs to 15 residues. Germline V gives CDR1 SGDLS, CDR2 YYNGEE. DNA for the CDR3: TGTGCCAGCAGCCTCCAAACAGGGCCCAACTATGGCTACACCTTC. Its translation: CASSLQTGPNYGYTF.

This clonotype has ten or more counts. CDR3 amino acids: CAIKTGTARTEAFF. Written as DNA, the CDR3 is TGTGCCATTAAAACCGGGACAGCGAGGACTGAAGCTTTCTTT. The rearrangement links TRBV10-3 to TRBJ1-1; TRBD1 agrees at 7 bases. The germline CDR1 and CDR2 sequences are ENHRY and SYGVKD. The CDR3 contains 14 residues. Losses at the gene ends were 9 bases for V and 5 bases for J; bases not matched to a gene: 12.

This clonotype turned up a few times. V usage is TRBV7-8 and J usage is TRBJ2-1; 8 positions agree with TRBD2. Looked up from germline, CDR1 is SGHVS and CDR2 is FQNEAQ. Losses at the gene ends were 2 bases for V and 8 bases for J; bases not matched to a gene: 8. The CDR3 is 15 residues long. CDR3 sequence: CASSLPPGTRDEQFF. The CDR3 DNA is TGTGCCAGCAGCTTACCACCCGGGACTAGAGATGAGCAGTTCTTC.

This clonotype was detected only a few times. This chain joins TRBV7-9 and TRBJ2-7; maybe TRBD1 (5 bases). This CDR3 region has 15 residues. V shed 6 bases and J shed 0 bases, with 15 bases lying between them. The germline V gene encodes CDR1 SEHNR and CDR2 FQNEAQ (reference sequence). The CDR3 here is CASRGDKSPSYEQYF. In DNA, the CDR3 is TGTGCCAGCAGAGGGGATAAGTCACCCTCCTACGAGCAGTACTTC.

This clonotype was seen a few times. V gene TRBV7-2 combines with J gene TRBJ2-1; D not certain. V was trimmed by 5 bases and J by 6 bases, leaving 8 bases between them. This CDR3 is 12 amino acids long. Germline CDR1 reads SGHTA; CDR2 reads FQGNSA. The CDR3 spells CASSPDFNEQFF. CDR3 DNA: TGTGCCAGCAGCCCTGATTTCAATGAGCAGTTCTTC.

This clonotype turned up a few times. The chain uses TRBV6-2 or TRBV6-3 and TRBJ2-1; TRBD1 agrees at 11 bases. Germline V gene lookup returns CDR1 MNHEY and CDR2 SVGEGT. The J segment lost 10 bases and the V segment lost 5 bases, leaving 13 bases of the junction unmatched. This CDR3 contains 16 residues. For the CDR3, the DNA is TGTGCCAGCAGTCCACCCGGACAGGGGGCATTTCGGGAGCAGTTCTTC. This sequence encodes CASSPPGQGAFREQFF.

CDR3 loop: CASSQVRGYQETQYF. The CDR3 bases are TGTGCCAGCAGCCAGGTTAGGGGGTACCAAGAGACCCAGTACTTC. This chain uses TRBV7-2 with TRBJ2-5; D possibly corresponds to TRBD1 (6 bases). The V gene lost 5 bases and the J gene lost 0 bases, with 13 bases spanning the gap. There are 15 residues in the CDR3. In germline, CDR1 is SGHTA, CDR2 FQGNSA.

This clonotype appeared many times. The CDR3 loop is CASSPGQGVETQYF. The CDR3 DNA reads TGCGCCAGCAGCCCCGGACAGGGCGTAGAGACCCAGTACTTC. The chain has TRBV5-1 and TRBJ2-5; 8 nucleotides line up with TRBD1. The CDR3 has 14 amino acids. Germline assignment: CDR1 SGHRS and CDR2 YFSETQ. J was trimmed by 4 bases and V by 4 bases; bases with no gene match: 6.

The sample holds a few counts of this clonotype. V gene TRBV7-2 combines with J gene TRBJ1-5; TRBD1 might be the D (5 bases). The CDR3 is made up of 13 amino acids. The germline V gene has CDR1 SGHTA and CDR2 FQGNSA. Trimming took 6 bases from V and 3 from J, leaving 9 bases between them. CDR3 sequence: CASRRQHNQPQHF. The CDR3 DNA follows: TGTGCCAGCAGGAGACAGCACAATCAGCCCCAGCATTTT.

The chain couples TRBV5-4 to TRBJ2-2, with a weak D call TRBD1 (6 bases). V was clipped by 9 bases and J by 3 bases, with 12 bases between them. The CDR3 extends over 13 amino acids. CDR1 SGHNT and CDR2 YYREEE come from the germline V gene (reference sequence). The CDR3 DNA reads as TGTGCCACAAACAGGGTGGACACCGGGGAGCTGTTTTTT. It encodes CATNRVDTGELFF.